These 14 T cell receptor beta chains share one sample of origin, sequenced in a study of blood T cell repertoires in COVID-19. Sequencing used immunoSEQ multiplex PCR; TCRdb keeps in-frame clones, though not all of them. There are 160,000 or so clones in the sample; about 82% occur only once, and 6.5% to 8% lies in the top ten. Material: peripheral blood. These receptors all stem from a man between 65 and 80 years old with active or convalescent COVID-19.

In regard to this clone: One end of the junction fails to match germline, which may point to a read error. The chain recombines TRBV29-1 with TRBJ1-2, with 7 nucleotides matching TRBD1. The germline V gene encodes CDR1 SQVTM and CDR2 ANQGSEA. The CDR3 length is 15 residues. The chain's CDR3 is CSAEDRVDPNYGYTF. The CDR3, as DNA: TGCAGCGCTGAAGACAGGGTAGATCCTAACTATGGCTACACCTTC.

The chain combines TRBV5-1 with TRBJ2-3, with 13 bases that match TRBD2. V was clipped by 0 bases and J by 4 bases; unmatched bases: 5. Germline CDR1 reads SGHRS; CDR2 reads YFSETQ. CDR3 length: 17 amino acids. The CDR3 bases are TGCGCCAGCAGCTTGGAACTAGCGGGGGGGCAGGCAGATACGCAGTATTTT. This encodes CASSLELAGGQADTQYF.

In its sample, this clone was seen once. The CDR3 sequence is CASSLVGADTEAFF. The CDR3 DNA sequence: TGTGCCAGCAGCTTAGTGGGCGCAGACACTGAAGCTTTCTTT. This chain joins TRBV7-8 and TRBJ1-1; D not resolved. Germline V gene lookup returns CDR1 SGHVS and CDR2 FQNEAQ. The length of the CDR3 is 14 residues. Trimming took off 1 base at V and 3 bases at J, with 9 bases between the two ends.

The chain has TRBV11-3 and TRBJ1-1; no clear D gene. The CDR3 has 14 amino acids. The V and J ends lost 0 bases and 4 bases respectively, with 9 bases between them. CDR1 SGHNT and CDR2 YENEEA come from the germline V gene. DNA of the CDR3: TGTGCCAGCAGCTTAGATTACTCATCCACTGAAGCTTTCTTT. Translating it yields CASSLDYSSTEAFF.

The chain is built from TRBV6-1 and TRBJ1-5; a possible D gene is TRBD1 (5 bases). Germline-derived CDR1 and CDR2 are MNHNS and SASEGT. CDR3 size: 15 residues. V lost 0 bases and J 6 bases, leaving 12 bases between the germline ends. In nucleotides, the CDR3 is TGTGCCAGCAGTGAAGCACAGGATGGGCGTCAGCCCCAGCATTTT. Translating it yields CASSEAQDGRQPQHF.

This sequence joins TRBV11-3 and TRBJ2-7, with D unclear. V lost 4 bases and J lost 5, with 12 bases in between. Germline assignment: CDR1 SGHNT and CDR2 YENEEA. The CDR3 consists of 13 residues. The CDR3 loop reads CASSSNHQDEQYF. The CDR3, as DNA: TGTGCCAGCAGCTCAAACCACCAGGACGAGCAGTACTTC. Supplemented by reference TRBV11-3 and TRBJ2-7, the full variable domain reads EAGVVQSPRYKIIEKKQPVAFWCNPISGHNTLYWYLQNLGQGPELLIRYENEEAVDDSQLPKDRFSAERLKGVDSTLKIQPAELGDSAVYLCASSSNHQDEQYFGPGTRLTVT.

The chain combines TRBV2 with TRBJ2-5; 9 bases map to TRBD1. The CDR3 loop spans 17 amino acids. The J segment lost 5 bases and the V segment lost 6 bases, leaving 16 bases of the junction unmatched. From germline, CDR1 is SNHLY and CDR2 FYNNEI. CDR3 coding DNA: TGTGCCAGCAGGCTACCGGGACAGGGATCTGATTCGGAGACCCAGTACTTC. Protein product: CASRLPGQGSDSETQYF.

The chain employs TRBV27 and TRBJ1-1; 8 bases match TRBD1. The CDR3 contains 14 residues. V trimming: 6 bases; J trimming: 6 bases; junction bases outside the gene matches: 9. CDR1 and CDR2 (germline): MNHEY, SMNVEV (reference sequence). CDR3 sequence reads: CASSSGQGVSEAFF. CDR3 coding DNA: TGTGCCAGCAGCTCAGGACAGGGTGTATCTGAAGCTTTCTTT.

The V gene is TRBV6-5, the J gene TRBJ2-2; a possible D gene is TRBD1 (6 bases). V was shortened by 7 bases and J by 1 base, with 10 bases between the two germline ends. Germline CDR1 is MNHEY and CDR2 is SVGAGI. The CDR3 contains 14 residues. CDR3 DNA: TGTGCCAGCACCCAGGACAGGAACACCGGGGAGCTGTTTTTT. This gives the protein CASTQDRNTGELFF.

This CDR3 is CASSSRGQGADEQFF. CDR3 sequence (DNA): TGCGCCAGCAGCTCGAGGGGACAGGGGGCGGATGAGCAGTTCTTC. The chain combines TRBV5-1 with TRBJ2-1; 12 positions agree with TRBD1. The CDR3 extends over 15 amino acids. The germline V gene has CDR1 SGHRS and CDR2 YFSETQ. Trimming removed 3 bases from V and 8 bases from J; junction bases left unmatched: 6.

The gene calls are TRBV6-2 or TRBV6-3 and TRBJ1-5, with D maybe TRBD1 (6 bases). The CDR3 sequence is 16 residues long. Trimming stripped 2 bases from V and 0 bases from J, with 11 bases between. The germline V gene encodes CDR1 MNHEY and CDR2 SVGEGT. The CDR3 bases are TGTGCCAGCAGTTACAGGGGGTTGAATAGCAATCAGCCCCAGCATTTT. Its protein product is CASSYRGLNSNQPQHF.

V is TRBV2 and J is TRBJ1-5; the D is unclear. The CDR3 length is 16 residues. In germline, CDR1 is SNHLY, CDR2 FYNNEI. Trimming removed 4 bases at V and 0 bases at J, with 13 bases between. The CDR3 sequence: CASSARRPDSNQPQHF. The CDR3 DNA follows: TGTGCCAGCAGTGCTAGACGGCCGGATAGCAATCAGCCCCAGCATTTT. The whole variable domain, remainder taken from reference TRBV2 and TRBJ1-5, is EPEVTQTPSHQVTQMGQEVILRCVPISNHLYFYWYRQILGQKVEFLVSFYNNEISEKSEIFDDQFSVERPDGSNFTLKIRSTKLEDSAMYFCASSARRPDSNQPQHFGDGTRLSIL.

The genes are TRBV23-1 and TRBJ1-6; D gene uncertain. TRBV23-1 is an open reading frame whose function is uncertain. The CDR3 has 15 residues. V lost 7 bases and J 0 bases, leaving 10 bases between the germline ends. The DNA for the CDR3 is TGCGCCAGCACCCTACCCTACTCCTATAATTCACCCCTCCACTTT. As protein: CASTLPYSYNSPLHF.

The chain links TRBV5-1 to TRBJ2-3; TRBD2 matches 7 bases. Trimming removed 4 bases from V and 2 bases from J; junction bases left unmatched: 4. Germline assignment: CDR1 SGHRS and CDR2 YFSETQ. The CDR3 is made up of 14 amino acids. CDR3 amino acids: CASSPGGITDTQYF. In DNA, the CDR3 is TGCGCCAGCAGCCCCGGGGGGATCACAGATACGCAGTATTTT.